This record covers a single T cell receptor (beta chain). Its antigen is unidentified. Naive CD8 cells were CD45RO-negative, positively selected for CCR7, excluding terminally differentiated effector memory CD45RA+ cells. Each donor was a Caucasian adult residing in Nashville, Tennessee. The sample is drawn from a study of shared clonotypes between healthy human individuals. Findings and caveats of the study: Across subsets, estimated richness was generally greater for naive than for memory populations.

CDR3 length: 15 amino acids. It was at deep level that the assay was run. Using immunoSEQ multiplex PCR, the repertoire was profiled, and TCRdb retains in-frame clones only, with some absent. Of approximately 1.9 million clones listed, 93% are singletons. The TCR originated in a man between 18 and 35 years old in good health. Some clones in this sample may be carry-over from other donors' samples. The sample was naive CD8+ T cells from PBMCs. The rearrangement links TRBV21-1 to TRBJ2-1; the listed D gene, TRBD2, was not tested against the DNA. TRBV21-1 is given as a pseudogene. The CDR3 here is CARGWTSGICDEQFF. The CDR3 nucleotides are TGTGCCAGGGGGTGGACTAGCGGGATTTGCGATGAGCAGTTCTTC.